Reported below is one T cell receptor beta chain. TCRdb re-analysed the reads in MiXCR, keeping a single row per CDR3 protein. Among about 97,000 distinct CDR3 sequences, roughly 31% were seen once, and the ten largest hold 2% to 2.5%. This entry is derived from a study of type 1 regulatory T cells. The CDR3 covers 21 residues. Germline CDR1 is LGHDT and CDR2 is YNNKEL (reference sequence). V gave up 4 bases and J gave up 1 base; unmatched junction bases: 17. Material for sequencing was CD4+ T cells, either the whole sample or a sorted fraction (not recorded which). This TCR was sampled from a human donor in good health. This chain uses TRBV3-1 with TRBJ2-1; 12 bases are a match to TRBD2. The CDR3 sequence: CASSPITSGRTRVGSYNEQFF. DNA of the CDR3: TGTGCCAGCAGCCCGATCACTAGCGGGAGGACCCGGGTCGGATCCTACAATGAGCAGTTCTTC.